The entry that follows covers one TCR beta chain sequence. Its antigen is not identified. Germline CDR1 is SGHRS and CDR2 is YFSETQ. With 7 bases removed from V and 0 bases from J, the gap between germline ends came to 10 bases. The CDR3 extends over 14 amino acids. PCR amplification relied on 60 Vbeta primers (plus 13 Jbeta primers). Some clones are missing from TCRdb's copy, which holds only in-frame ones; the method was immunoSEQ multiplex PCR. The table shows about 110,000 clones, with about four fifths occurring only once. The data stem from a study of cytomegalovirus exposure and HLA in healthy donors. Findings of the study overall: Several V segments, TRBV6-2 and TRBV6-3 among them, could not be told apart and were dropped. Later analysis identified a missense DCLRE1C variant that was linked to TCR beta V- and J-gene trimming. The study listed roughly 160 cytomegalovirus-associated TCR beta chains. Most TCR sequences proved rare, with some public TCRs found in many donors.

This receptor was obtained from a woman aged 60-75 years in good health and CMV-seropositive. The genes are TRBV5-1 and TRBJ2-2, with D possibly matching TRBD2 (6 bases). The sample consisted of PBMCs. In DNA form, the CDR3 reads TGCGCCAGCGCCGGGACTTCGAACACCGGGGAGCTGTTTTTT. Translating gives CASAGTSNTGELFF.